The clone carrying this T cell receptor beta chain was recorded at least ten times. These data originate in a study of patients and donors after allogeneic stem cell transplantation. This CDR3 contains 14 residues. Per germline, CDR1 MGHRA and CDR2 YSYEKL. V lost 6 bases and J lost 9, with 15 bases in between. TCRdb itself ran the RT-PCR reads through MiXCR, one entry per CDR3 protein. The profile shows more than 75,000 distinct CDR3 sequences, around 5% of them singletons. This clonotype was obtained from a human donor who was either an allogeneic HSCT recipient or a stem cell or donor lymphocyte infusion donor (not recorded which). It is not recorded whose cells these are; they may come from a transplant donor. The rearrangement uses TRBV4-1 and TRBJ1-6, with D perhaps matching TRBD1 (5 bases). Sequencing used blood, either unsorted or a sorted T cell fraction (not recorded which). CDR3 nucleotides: TGCGCCAGCAGAGACCCGGTTGGGGGTTCACCCCTCCACTTT. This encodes CASRDPVGGSPLHF.